This TCR beta chain was sequenced for a study of OX40 agonist ivuxolimab in advanced cancers. The table lists this clone with a few counts. Its antigen is not known. V was pared by 6 bases and J by 6 bases, with 5 bases between. The CDR3 extends over 11 amino acids. Germline-derived CDR1 and CDR2 are SNHLY and FYNNEI. Assay: immunoSEQ multiplex PCR; the TCRdb copy retains only in-frame clones and omits some. The table has tens of thousands of clones, over 85% seen once. The study's findings and limits: Among some nonresponders, normalized T-cell clonal expansion was also low.

The sequence was collected from an adult with an advanced solid tumor such as melanoma, head and neck, liver or kidney cancer. The specimen was CD4+ or CD8+ T cells sorted from blood, collected in a trial of the OX40 agonist ivuxolimab. The chain uses TRBV2 and TRBJ2-2; no clear D gene. DNA for the CDR3: TGTGCCAGCAGGGCGGCCGGGGAGCTGTTTTTT. It is translated as CASRAAGELFF.